These 26 T cell receptor beta chains were sequenced from one sample in a study of blood T cell repertoires in COVID-19. Sequencing was performed with immunoSEQ multiplex PCR; in TCRdb, only in-frame clones are kept and a portion is missing. Altogether about 370,000 clones are present, about 90% being singletons, with the ten largest covering around 3%. Sequencing was done on a sample of peripheral blood. These receptors were taken from a woman in her twenties or thirties with COVID-19, enrolled during active disease.

This rearrangement joins TRBV4-1 to TRBJ2-1; 7 nucleotides line up with TRBD2. Germline CDR1 is MGHRA and CDR2 is YSYEKL. Trimming at V came to 4 bases and at J to 2 bases, leaving 14 bases not matched to a gene. This CDR3 comprises 18 residues. CDR3 DNA: TGCGCCAGCAGCCGACATGCTTCTCGGGAGGCAGCCTACAATGAGCAGTTCTTC. Its protein product is CASSRHASREAAYNEQFF.

This chain uses TRBV13 with TRBJ2-2, with a possible D match to TRBD1 (5 bases). There are 14 residues in the CDR3. Trimming stripped 2 bases from V and 2 bases from J, with 6 bases between. CDR1 PRHDT and CDR2 FYEKMQ come from the germline V gene (reference sequence). The chain's CDR3 is CASSLRGNTGELFF. DNA for the CDR3: TGTGCCAGCAGCTTAAGGGGTAACACCGGGGAGCTGTTTTTT.

V is TRBV4-3 and J is TRBJ2-1, with 8 positions matching TRBD2. The CDR3 runs to 15 residues. Looked up from germline, CDR1 is LGHNA and CDR2 is YSLEER. V shed 1 base and J 7 bases; nucleotides not matched to a gene: 6. CDR3 DNA sequence: TGCGCCAGCAGCCAAGTAGGGACTAGGGCGAATGAGCAGTTCTTC. Amino acid sequence: CASSQVGTRANEQFF.

The chain has TRBV7-8 and TRBJ2-3, with TRBD2 as a possible D gene (6 bases). The V and J ends lost 5 bases and 2 bases respectively, with 17 bases between them. From germline, CDR1 is SGHVS and CDR2 FQNEAQ. CDR3 length: 16 residues. CDR3: CASSPPGGALTDTQYF. The DNA for the CDR3 is TGTGCCAGCAGCCCCCCTGGCGGGGCTCTCACAGATACGCAGTATTTT.

The gene calls are TRBV18 and TRBJ2-2; TRBD2 is a possible D gene (5 bases). The CDR3 is 19 residues long. V gave up 3 bases and J gave up 6 bases, with 26 bases separating them. CDR1 KGHSH and CDR2 LQKENI come from the germline V gene. The CDR3 sequence is CASSPGAIWEVIKAGELFF. The DNA of the CDR3 is TGTGCCAGCTCACCGGGAGCTATCTGGGAAGTAATAAAGGCCGGGGAGCTGTTTTTT.

J is TRBJ2-7 and V is TRBV7-9; 7 bases are a match to TRBD1. Per the germline V gene, CDR1 is SEHNR and CDR2 is FQNEAQ (reference sequence). This CDR3 comprises 14 residues. With V trimmed by 4 bases and J by 1 base, 4 bases remained unmatched. CDR3: CASSSDRNSYEQYV. The CDR3 DNA follows: TGTGCCAGCAGCTCGGACAGGAATTCCTACGAGCAGTACGTC.

This sequence joins TRBV25-1 and TRBJ2-7; TRBD2 aligns across 10 bases. The CDR3 totals 13 residues. Trimming took 8 bases from V and 9 from J; bases not matched to a gene: 10. Germline values: CDR1 MGHDK, CDR2 SYGVNS. The CDR3: CASGLSGGAGQYF. The CDR3 bases are TGTGCCAGCGGATTAAGCGGGGGGGCAGGGCAGTACTTC.

The chain is built from TRBV4-2 and TRBJ2-1; 7 bases map to TRBD1. V shed 2 bases, J shed 4 bases, and the junction held 8 bases outside the gene matches. The CDR3 runs to 16 residues. Germline V lookup: CDR1 LGHNA, CDR2 YNFKEQ. The CDR3 nucleotides are TGTGCCAGCAGCCAAAACCGGGGACAGATGTACAATGAGCAGTTCTTC. This encodes CASSQNRGQMYNEQFF.

This chain connects TRBV6-5 to TRBJ1-6; D gene uncertain. Trimming shortened V by 5 bases and J by 5 bases, and 10 bases separated the two germline ends. The germline V gene encodes CDR1 MNHEY and CDR2 SVGAGI. The CDR3 has 14 amino acids. The CDR3 nucleotides are TGTGCCAGCAGTCCGACTGGTAATAATTCACCCCTCCACTTT. It specifies CASSPTGNNSPLHF.

The chain is built from TRBV6-5 and TRBJ2-5; D is uncertain. This CDR3 is built from 14 residues. Germline CDR1 and CDR2: MNHEY and SVGAGI. The V end lost 5 bases, the J end lost 4 bases, and 14 bases lay between the germline ends. The CDR3 nucleotides read TGTGCCAGCAGTCTAGTCCCCCAGTTAGAGACCCAGTACTTC. Translation gives CASSLVPQLETQYF.

This chain joins TRBV7-2 and TRBJ2-1, with TRBD2 as a possible D gene (5 bases). V was pared by 3 bases and J by 8 bases, with 8 bases between. The CDR3 totals 12 residues. From germline, CDR1 is SGHTA and CDR2 FQGNSA. In nucleotides, the CDR3 is TGTGCCAGCAGCTTCCCGAGGGATGAGCAGTTCTTC. Translation: CASSFPRDEQFF. Combining the CDR3 with reference TRBV7-2 and TRBJ2-1 gives the whole variable domain GAGVSQSPSNKVTEKGKDVELRCDPISGHTALYWYRQSLGQGLEFLIYFQGNSAPDKSGLPSDRFSAERTGGSVSTLTIQRTQQEDSAVYLCASSFPRDEQFFGPGTRLTVL.

The chain joins TRBV10-2 to TRBJ2-1, with D uncertain. The germline gives CDR1 WSHSY, CDR2 SAAADI. The CDR3 has 14 residues. The V end lost 0 bases, the J end lost 9 bases, and 12 bases lay between the germline ends. CDR3 sequence (DNA): TGCGCCAGCAGTGAGTCCTACGACTCGGGTGAGCAGTTCTTC. It translates to CASSESYDSGEQFF.

This chain uses TRBV4-3 with TRBJ1-2; perhaps TRBD1 as D (5 bases). CDR3 length: 18 residues. Trimming stripped 0 bases from V and 8 bases from J, with 25 bases between. Germline assignment: CDR1 LGHNA and CDR2 YSLEER. CDR3 DNA: TGCGCCAGCAGCCAAGATCGATTTTTTCGTGAAGGGGCCGGGGGCTACACCTTC. Its protein is CASSQDRFFREGAGGYTF.

The CDR3 sequence: CSVDLPREHGYTF. The CDR3 coding sequence is TGCAGCGTTGATCTCCCCAGGGAACATGGCTACACCTTC. V gene TRBV29-1 combines with J gene TRBJ1-2, with D possibly matching TRBD1 (5 bases). Germline V CDR1 and CDR2: SQVTM, ANQGSEA. This CDR3 comprises 13 residues. V dropped 3 bases and J dropped 6 bases, with 14 bases sitting between them.

This chain connects TRBV7-2 to TRBJ1-1; D ambiguous. V was pared by 1 base and J by 3 bases, with 12 bases between. Germline-derived CDR1 and CDR2 are SGHTA and FQGNSA. The CDR3 spans 15 residues. CDR3: CASSLGTPGDTEAFF. The CDR3 DNA reads as TGTGCCAGCAGCTTAGGTACCCCCGGGGACACTGAAGCTTTCTTT.

This clone appeared a single time. The genes are TRBV5-1 and TRBJ2-2; TRBD2 agrees at 7 bases. Trimming cost V 1 base and J 6 bases; bases outside gene matches: 6. This CDR3 has 15 residues. The germline V gene has CDR1 SGHRS and CDR2 YFSETQ. In DNA form, the CDR3 reads TGCGCCAGCAGCTTGCGCGAAGGGAGGGCCGGGGAGCTGTTTTTT. Its protein product is CASSLREGRAGELFF.

J is TRBJ1-3 and V is TRBV9, with a tentative D call TRBD1 (6 bases). V lost 0 bases to trimming and J lost 2 bases, with 9 bases between them. The length of the CDR3 is 15 residues. Germline V lookup: CDR1 SGDLS, CDR2 YYNGEE. CDR3 nucleotides: TGTGCCAGCAGCGTAGCGGGACACCCTGGAAACACCATATATTTT. Protein sequence: CASSVAGHPGNTIYF.

This clone was counted a few times. The rearrangement links TRBV9 to TRBJ2-3; TRBD2 aligns across 12 bases. Germline trimming cut 4 bases from V and 9 bases from J; bases unmatched to any gene: 6. Germline loops: CDR1 SGDLS, CDR2 YYNGEE. The CDR3 consists of 14 residues. The CDR3 reads CASSSFTSGGTQYF. CDR3 DNA: TGTGCCAGCAGCTCTTTCACTAGCGGGGGGACGCAGTATTTT.

The chain joins TRBV5-6 to TRBJ2-2, with 12 nucleotides matching TRBD1. The CDR3 length is 16 residues. CDR1 and CDR2 from the germline V gene are SGHDT and YYEEEE. J was trimmed by 7 bases and V by 0 bases; bases with no gene match: 4. The CDR3 loop reads CASSLGDRGHNGELFF. The CDR3 region has the DNA TGTGCCAGCAGCTTGGGGGACAGGGGGCACAACGGGGAGCTGTTTTTT.

This chain links TRBV18 with TRBJ1-5, with D maybe TRBD1 (6 bases). The length of the CDR3 is 15 residues. From germline, CDR1 is KGHSH and CDR2 LQKENI. The ends were cut back, 4 bases at V and 4 bases at J, with 14 bases in the middle. CDR3 sequence: CASSLQDSHNQPQHF. The DNA of the CDR3 is TGTGCCAGCTCACTTCAGGACAGCCATAATCAGCCCCAGCATTTT. Combining the CDR3 with reference TRBV18 and TRBJ1-5 gives the whole variable domain NAGVMQNPRHLVRRRGQEARLRCSPMKGHSHVYWYRQLPEEGLKFMVYLQKENIIDESGMPKERFSAEFPKEGPSILRIQQVVRGDSAAYFCASSLQDSHNQPQHFGDGTRLSIL.

The gene calls are TRBV28 and TRBJ1-5; 7 bases agree with TRBD1. The CDR3 covers 14 residues. Per germline, CDR1 MDHEN and CDR2 SYDVKM. The ends lost 8 bases at V and 2 bases at J; junction bases unmatched: 6. The CDR3 DNA reads as TGTGCCAGCGTTACAGGGGACGGCAATCAGCCCCAGCATTTT. Protein sequence: CASVTGDGNQPQHF.

The V gene is TRBV12-3 or TRBV12-4, the J gene TRBJ2-7, with D possibly TRBD1 on 6 matching bases. This CDR3 has 13 amino acids. Trimming stripped 5 bases from V and 5 bases from J, with 13 bases between. CDR3 coding DNA: TGTGCCAGCAGTCTAAACAGGGCGCACGAGCAGTACTTC. It encodes CASSLNRAHEQYF.

The chain links TRBV7-9 to TRBJ1-6; the match to TRBD1 covers 8 bases. CDR1 and CDR2 (germline): SEHNR, FQNEAQ (reference sequence). The trim removed 4 bases at V and 10 bases at J, leaving 6 bases unmatched. The CDR3 extends over 14 amino acids. This chain's CDR3 is CASSSWTGWSPLHF. The CDR3 region has the DNA TGTGCCAGCAGCTCCTGGACAGGGTGGTCACCCCTCCACTTT.

The gene calls are TRBV20-1 and TRBJ2-5; D is unclear. This CDR3 has 14 residues. The germline V gene has CDR1 DFQATT and CDR2 SNEGSKA (reference sequence). V was shortened by 3 bases and J by 4 bases, with 15 bases between the two germline ends. The CDR3 loop is CSASLVAEVETQYF. DNA for the CDR3: TGCAGTGCTAGTCTGGTCGCAGAGGTAGAGACCCAGTACTTC.

There are a few counts of this clone. The chain couples TRBV5-1 to TRBJ1-6; 7 bases are shared with TRBD1. J lost 8 bases, V lost 2 bases, and 7 bases had no gene match. Per germline, CDR1 SGHRS and CDR2 YFSETQ. CDR3 length: 15 residues. CDR3 bases: TGCGCCAGCAGCTTCTCGACAGGGTCGGATTCACCCCTCCACTTT. Its protein product is CASSFSTGSDSPLHF.

CDR3 in amino acids: CASSLGQGAHGYTF. CDR3 DNA: TGCGCCAGCAGCTTGGGACAGGGGGCTCATGGCTACACCTTC. The chain carries TRBV5-1 and TRBJ1-2; 10 nucleotides align to TRBD1. The length of the CDR3 is 14 residues. With V trimmed by 0 bases and J by 6 bases, 2 bases remained unmatched. Germline V CDR1 and CDR2: SGHRS, YFSETQ.